This T cell receptor (beta chain) was sequenced for a study of Graves' ophthalmopathy and Graves' hyperthyroidism. The CDR3 is 15 residues long. Germline V gene sequence: CDR1 DFQATT, CDR2 SNEGSKA (reference sequence). V shed 0 bases and J shed 7 bases, with 15 bases lying between them. Amplified TCR beta CDR3 regions were obtained using RNA transcripts as template. RT-PCR with HTBI primers came first, then second-round multiplex PCR. TCRdb redid the calling of the multiplex PCR reads with MiXCR, one entry per CDR3 protein. The sample lists 680,000 or so distinct CDR3 sequences; 22% were seen once. General observations from the study: Ophthalmopathy cases were distinguished from stable hyperthyroidism by a 13-signature model, reaching roughly 90% sensitivity and around 80% specificity.

Hyperthyroidism counted as stable given no ophthalmopathy within 18 months of follow-up. Aged 18 to 65, the patients with hyperthyroidism had under 2 months' duration and were newly diagnosed. PBMCs were isolated by Ficoll-Paque density gradient centrifugation, using approximately 10 ml of fresh peripheral blood as the starting material. About this clonotype itself: The antigen is unknown.

This sequence originates from a woman between 18 and 29 years old with stable Graves' hyperthyroidism. Some clones in this sample may be carry-over from other donors' samples. The rearrangement links TRBV20-1 to TRBJ2-2, with D tentatively TRBD1 (5 bases). The sequencing sample was made of peripheral blood. The CDR3 spells CSARDRPGANGELFF. CDR3 nucleotides: TGCAGTGCTAGAGATAGACCTGGGGCTAACGGGGAGCTGTTTTTT.